The entry below gives a single T cell receptor beta chain sequence along with its context. Time point denoted: pretreatment peripheral blood. The CDR3 runs 17 residues. Looked up from germline, CDR1 is MGHRA and CDR2 is YSYEKL. V was clipped by 0 bases and J by 4 bases; unmatched bases: 7. Using immunoSEQ multiplex PCR, the repertoire was profiled, and TCRdb retains in-frame clones only, with some absent. The table records tens of thousands of clones, approximately 88% of them present only once. The data were taken from a study of PD-L1 blockade in urothelial cancer. The receptor's source is a man between 45 and 60 years old with urothelial cancer. This rearrangement joins TRBV4-1 to TRBJ2-3; 10 nucleotides agree with TRBD2. This specimen consisted of PBMCs, obtained around atezolizumab (anti-PD-L1) treatment. CDR3 DNA sequence: TGCGCCAGCAGCCAAGAATACGGGACTAGCGTCCCAGATACGCAGTATTTT. Translated: CASSQEYGTSVPDTQYF.